A single sample is the source of the 20 T cell receptor beta chains below, sequenced in a study of type 1 regulatory T cells. Each CDR3 protein is one row after TCRdb ran MiXCR on the reads. Found here are around 65,000 distinct CDR3 sequences, almost 50% of them singletons; the top ten hold approximately 2.3%. Their specific antigens are unknown. Material: cultured non-Tr1 T cells, either the whole culture or a sorted T cell fraction (not recorded which). The receptors were gathered from a human donor in good health.

The rearrangement uses TRBV28 and TRBJ2-7, with TRBD1 matching 8 bases. CDR1 MDHEN and CDR2 SYDVKM come from the germline V gene. Trimming cost V 3 bases and J 2 bases; bases outside gene matches: 3. This CDR3 region has 14 residues. CDR3 nucleotides: TGTGCCAGCAGTTTCGACAGGGGAGCCTACGAGCAGTACTTC. Its translation is CASSFDRGAYEQYF.

The chain employs TRBV2 and TRBJ1-5; D perhaps matches TRBD1 (5 bases). The CDR3 consists of 13 residues. The V and J ends lost 7 bases and 4 bases respectively, with 11 bases between them. In germline, CDR1 is SNHLY, CDR2 FYNNEI. The CDR3 here is CASNLDINQPQHF. The CDR3 bases are TGTGCCAGCAACCTGGACATAAATCAGCCCCAGCATTTT.

The chain joins TRBV14 to TRBJ1-2; D is unclear. V lost 1 base and J 2 bases, leaving 5 bases between the germline ends. CDR1 SGHDN and CDR2 FVKESK come from the germline V gene. The CDR3 runs to 13 residues. CDR3 nucleotide sequence: TGTGCCAGCAGCCAAGGGCGGAACTATGGCTACACCTTC. Protein: CASSQGRNYGYTF.

The genes are TRBV6-5 and TRBJ2-2; maybe TRBD2 (6 bases). CDR3 length equals 17 residues. Trimming stripped 7 bases from V and 4 bases from J, with 22 bases between. Germline assignment: CDR1 MNHEY and CDR2 SVGAGI. CDR3 DNA sequence: TGTGCCAGCACCTCTATGGGGACGTCGGGACTCACCGGGGAGCTGTTTTTT. It is translated as CASTSMGTSGLTGELFF.

V usage is TRBV7-2 and J usage is TRBJ2-7; either TRBD1 or TRBD2 may supply D (5 bases each). The germline gives CDR1 SGHTA, CDR2 FQGNSA. Trimming removed 0 bases at V and 7 bases at J, with 13 bases between. The CDR3 is 14 amino acids. DNA of the CDR3: TGTGCCAGCAGCTTAGCCCCCAGGGCGGGTGAGCAGTACTTC. Protein sequence: CASSLAPRAGEQYF.

This clonotype has a single count. The V and J genes are TRBV20-1 and TRBJ2-3; 10 nucleotides match TRBD2. V lost 3 bases and J lost 10; bases outside the gene matches: 13. This CDR3 has 15 amino acids. Germline values: CDR1 DFQATT, CDR2 SNEGSKA (reference sequence). The CDR3 region has the DNA TGCAGTGCTAGGATCTTAGCGGGGGGATCCGATGCGCAGTATTTT. It codes for CSARILAGGSDAQYF.

The CDR3 DNA reads as TGCAGTGCTAGAGATCTTAGGGGGGTGAACTATGGCTACACCTTC. Its protein product is CSARDLRGVNYGYTF. V usage is TRBV20-1 and J usage is TRBJ1-2; perhaps TRBD1 as D (6 bases). Germline V CDR1 and CDR2: DFQATT, SNEGSKA (reference sequence). The V end lost 0 bases, the J end lost 2 bases, and 13 bases lay between the germline ends. The CDR3 has 15 residues.

A few counts support this clonotype. The rearrangement uses TRBV20-1 and TRBJ2-5; perhaps TRBD1 as D (5 bases). The CDR3 covers 13 residues. The germline V gene has CDR1 DFQATT and CDR2 SNEGSKA (reference sequence). Trimming removed 0 bases at V and 2 bases at J, with 7 bases between. The CDR3 DNA reads TGCAGTGCTAGAGACGACAGACAAGAGACCCAGTACTTC. Its translation: CSARDDRQETQYF.

This clonotype was picked up a small number of times. This chain's CDR3 is CASSVGGAAASYNEQFF. In DNA, the CDR3 is TGTGCCAGCAGCGTAGGGGGAGCGGCGGCCTCCTACAATGAGCAGTTCTTC. The V and J genes are TRBV9 and TRBJ2-1; D is perhaps TRBD2 (5 bases). CDR3 length equals 17 residues. Trimming cost V 0 bases and J 0 bases, with 13 bases left between them. The germline V gene has CDR1 SGDLS and CDR2 YYNGEE.

The chain has TRBV3-2 and TRBJ2-7; whether TRBD1, the table's D call, matches the DNA was not checked. TRBV3-2 is classified as a pseudogene. This CDR3 region has 13 residues. The CDR3 loop is CARQGAMTYEQYF. In DNA form, the CDR3 reads TGTGCCAGACAGGGGGCGATGACCTACGAGCAGTACTTC.

V is TRBV5-1 and J is TRBJ1-1; no definite D call. V shed 4 bases and J shed 5 bases, with 15 bases lying between them. The CDR3 has 14 amino acids. CDR1 is SGHRS, CDR2 YFSETQ, per germline. The CDR3 nucleotides are TGCGCCAGCAGCCCAGCCGGGATAGAAACTGAAGCTTTCTTT. Protein product: CASSPAGIETEAFF.

About this clonotype: One end of the junction is discordant with germline, which a read error may explain. The chain carries TRBV7-2 and TRBJ2-1, with TRBD2 as a possible D gene (6 bases). Germline CDR1 and CDR2: SGHTA and FQGNSA. The CDR3 length is 14 residues. In DNA, the CDR3 is TGTGCCAGCAGATTAGGTCGGGGGATCTATGAGCAGTTCTTC. Its protein product is CASRLGRGIYEQFF.

The rearrangement joins TRBV6-5 to TRBJ1-4, with 10 bases matching TRBD1. V lost 7 bases to trimming and J lost 8 bases; unmatched junction nucleotides: 13. Germline CDR1 is MNHEY and CDR2 is SVGAGI. The CDR3 consists of 16 residues. The CDR3 protein is CASKGTGALRGEKLFF. The CDR3 bases are TGTGCCAGCAAAGGGACAGGGGCCTTACGCGGGGAAAAACTGTTTTTT.

There are a few counts of this clonotype. This chain joins TRBV12-3 or TRBV12-4 and TRBJ1-1; D remains ambiguous. The length of the CDR3 is 13 residues. Trimming cost V 1 base and J 0 bases, with 3 bases left between them. In DNA form, the CDR3 reads TGTGCCAGCAGTTTAGGCATGAACACTGAAGCTTTCTTT. Protein product: CASSLGMNTEAFF.

J is TRBJ1-3 and V is TRBV5-1; 7 bases agree with TRBD1. J was trimmed by 0 bases and V by 10 bases; bases with no gene match: 10. Germline assignment: CDR1 SGHRS and CDR2 YFSETQ. The CDR3 has 15 amino acids. This chain's CDR3 is CASAPTGSSGNTIYF. The CDR3, as DNA: TGCGCCTCGGCCCCGACAGGGAGCTCTGGAAACACCATATATTTT.

V is TRBV5-1 and J is TRBJ2-3; D is uncertain. The germline V and J ends were trimmed by 0 bases and 0 bases, with 14 bases remaining between them. CDR3 length: 17 amino acids. Per the germline V gene, CDR1 is SGHRS and CDR2 is YFSETQ. DNA for the CDR3: TGCGCCAGCAGCTTGGTACAGATCATTTCCAGCACAGATACGCAGTATTTT. Translated: CASSLVQIISSTDTQYF.

This clonotype appeared once. V is TRBV20-1 and J is TRBJ1-5; perhaps TRBD1 as D (5 bases). The CDR3 covers 15 residues. Deletions cut 1 base from V and 0 bases from J, with 10 bases between. CDR1 is DFQATT and CDR2 is SNEGSKA in the germline V gene (reference sequence). The DNA of the CDR3 is TGCAGTGCTAGAGTCGGCGGGGGTAGCAATCAGCCCCAGCATTTT. This codes for CSARVGGGSNQPQHF.

The rearrangement links TRBV7-8 to TRBJ2-3; tentatively, D is TRBD1 (7 bases). The germline V gene encodes CDR1 SGHVS and CDR2 FQNEAQ. Trimming removed 5 bases from V and 5 bases from J, with 26 bases in between. The CDR3 has 18 amino acids. The CDR3 sequence is CASSRKTRGTHELDTQYF. The CDR3 DNA reads TGTGCCAGCAGCCGGAAAACCAGGGGGACTCACGAGTTAGATACGCAGTATTTT.

V gene TRBV20-1 combines with J gene TRBJ2-5, with TRBD2 identical over 9 bases. Germline V gene sequence: CDR1 DFQATT, CDR2 SNEGSKA (reference sequence). The CDR3 has 15 residues. V lost 4 bases, J lost 6 bases, and 12 bases stayed unmatched. As DNA, the CDR3 is TGCAGTGCTATTTCCGGGCGGGGGGGCGACAAGACCCAGTACTTC. Its translation is CSAISGRGGDKTQYF.

This chain joins TRBV19 and TRBJ2-7; either TRBD1 or TRBD2 may supply D (5 bases each). This CDR3 contains 14 residues. Per the germline V gene, CDR1 is LNHDA and CDR2 is SQIVND (reference sequence). Trimming shortened V by 5 bases and J by 5 bases, and 16 bases separated the two germline ends. The CDR3 sequence: CASSLRDAGHEQYF. The CDR3 DNA follows: TGTGCCAGTAGTTTAAGGGACGCCGGCCACGAGCAGTACTTC.